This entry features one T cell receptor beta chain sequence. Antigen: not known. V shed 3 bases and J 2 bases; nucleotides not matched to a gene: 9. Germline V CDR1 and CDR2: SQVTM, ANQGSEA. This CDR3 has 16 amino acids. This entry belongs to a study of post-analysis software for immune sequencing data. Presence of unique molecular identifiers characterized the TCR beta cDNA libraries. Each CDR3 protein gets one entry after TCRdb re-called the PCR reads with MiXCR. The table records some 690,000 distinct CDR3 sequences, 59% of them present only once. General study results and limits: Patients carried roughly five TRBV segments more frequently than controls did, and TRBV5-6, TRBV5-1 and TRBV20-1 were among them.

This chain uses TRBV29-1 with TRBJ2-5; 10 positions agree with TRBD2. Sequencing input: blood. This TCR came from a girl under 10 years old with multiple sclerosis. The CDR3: CSVELAGGPPQETQYF. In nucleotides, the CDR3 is TGCAGCGTTGAGTTAGCGGGAGGTCCACCACAAGAGACCCAGTACTTC.